Included here is one T cell receptor (beta chain) sequence, with context. Its antigen is as yet unknown. This record belongs to a study of beta chain features in type 1 diabetes. As for the study in general: All of the samples together had some 110 million sorted cells examined. Study-wide results and caveats: Shortening that was moderate but significant affected the TCRB CDR3s of Type 1 diabetes patients in all four CD4+ subsets. Individuals with type 1 diabetes displayed fewer insertions and more deletions at VDJ junctions.

Heparinised blood was drawn once per donor, averaging approximately 0.12 L. Germline CDR1 SGHTA, CDR2 FQGNSA. The CDR3 covers 15 residues. V shed 6 bases and J 4 bases; nucleotides not matched to a gene: 9. All of the isolated RNA was reverse transcribed, so expressed TCRB transcripts were sequenced. TCRdb's table, derived via immunoSEQ multiplex PCR, lists solely in-frame clones and lacks some. The sample carries about 150,000 clones, 7.5% to 9.5% recorded once. V usage is TRBV7-2 and J usage is TRBJ2-1, with 7 bases identical to TRBD1. Sample: central memory CD4+ T cells from blood. The clonotype was recovered from a woman under 30 in good health. CDR3 bases: TGTGCCAGCAGTTCGTCGGGACAGAGTTACAATGAGCAGTTCTTC. Its protein product is CASSSSGQSYNEQFF.